This T cell receptor beta chain originates from a study of cytomegalovirus exposure and HLA in healthy donors. PCR amplification relied on 60 Vbeta primers (plus 13 Jbeta primers). Some clones are missing from TCRdb's copy, which holds only in-frame ones; the method was immunoSEQ multiplex PCR. Of 140,000 or so clones in the sample, around four fifths were seen once. Germline-derived CDR1 and CDR2 are LNHDA and SQIVND (reference sequence). The CDR3 runs 16 residues. The V gene end was trimmed by 6 bases and the J gene end by 6 bases; junction bases not matched to a gene: 14. The chain carries TRBV19 and TRBJ2-7, with TRBD1 matching over 10 bases. The sequence derives from a woman aged 60-75 years in good health and CMV-seropositive. The source material was PBMCs. Here the CDR3 reads CASSPRWGQGKPEQYF. DNA for the CDR3: TGTGCCAGTAGCCCTCGGTGGGGACAGGGGAAGCCCGAGCAGTACTTC.